These 15 T cell receptor beta chains share one sample of origin, sequenced in a study of T-cell reconstitution after alpha-beta-depleted transplantation in children. As it was prepared, the TCRbeta library received unique molecular identifiers. TCRdb ran MiXCR on the PCR reads and lists one entry per CDR3 protein. The sample has hundreds of thousands of distinct CDR3 sequences, approximately 17% seen once. The material was PBMCs from the stem cell graft donor, obtained from the stem cell graft. The origin of the receptors is a human donor who donated a stem cell graft to a child with acute myeloid leukemia.

A few counts support this clonotype. The J gene is TRBJ2-1, the V gene TRBV7-2; TRBD2 aligns across 8 bases. The germline V gene has CDR1 SGHTA and CDR2 FQGNSA. The CDR3 sequence is 18 residues long. The V gene end was trimmed by 1 base and the J gene end by 1 base; junction bases not matched to a gene: 9. In nucleotides, the CDR3 is TGTGCCAGCAGCTTAGGGCTCGGTCGGGGGGGGTCCTACAATGAGCAGTTCTTC. Its protein product is CASSLGLGRGGSYNEQFF.

This clonotype was picked up many times. V is TRBV7-2 and J is TRBJ2-5; D unclear. Trimming took 3 bases from V and 5 from J, leaving 7 bases between them. The CDR3 sequence is 12 residues long. CDR1 is SGHTA and CDR2 is FQGNSA in the germline V gene. The CDR3 is CASSFSYETQYF. The CDR3 nucleotides are TGTGCCAGCAGCTTCTCCTACGAGACCCAGTACTTC.

V usage is TRBV4-3 and J usage is TRBJ1-2; D unresolved. The V gene's germline CDR1 is LGHNA and CDR2 YSLEER. The V end lost 3 bases, the J end lost 4 bases, and 12 bases lay between the germline ends. The CDR3 is made up of 14 amino acids. This chain's CDR3 is CASSHARGPYGYTF. The CDR3 DNA follows: TGCGCCAGCAGCCATGCGCGGGGTCCCTATGGCTACACCTTC.

The V and J genes are TRBV7-2 and TRBJ1-5; possible D gene TRBD1, 6 bases. Germline lookup yields CDR1 SGHTA and CDR2 FQGNSA. This CDR3 is built from 15 residues. V lost 6 bases and J 0 bases, leaving 12 bases between the germline ends. The CDR3 sequence: CASSQDSNSNQPQHF. Here the CDR3 DNA reads TGTGCCAGCAGTCAGGACAGTAATAGCAATCAGCCCCAGCATTTT.

The chain combines TRBV6-2 or TRBV6-3 with TRBJ1-1, with 7 bases identical to TRBD1. Germline V gene sequence: CDR1 MNHEY, CDR2 SVGEGT. Germline trimming cut 2 bases from V and 3 bases from J; bases unmatched to any gene: 3. This CDR3 has 14 amino acids. The CDR3 region has the DNA TGTGCCAGCAGTTACGCCGACAGGGACACTGAAGCTTTCTTT. The encoded protein is CASSYADRDTEAFF.

This chain connects TRBV6-1 to TRBJ2-5; TRBD1 matches 8 bases. Germline V gene data show CDR1 as MNHNS and CDR2 as SASEGT. J lost 4 bases, V lost 7 bases, and 8 bases had no gene match. The CDR3 consists of 14 residues. CDR3 region: CASNQGAKGETQYF. DNA of the CDR3: TGTGCCAGCAACCAGGGGGCTAAAGGAGAGACCCAGTACTTC.

This sequence joins TRBV6-1 and TRBJ2-7; D remains unclear. The V end was cut by 6 bases, the J end by 7 bases, with 16 bases between. The CDR3 totals 13 residues. CDR1 is MNHNS, CDR2 SASEGT, per germline. CDR3 DNA sequence: TGTGCCAGCAGCCCCCGGACCTCTCGGGAGCAGTACTTC. Amino acids: CASSPRTSREQYF.

This clonotype was counted many times. This sequence joins TRBV12-3 or TRBV12-4 and TRBJ1-5, with D unclear. The CDR3 extends over 13 amino acids. V dropped 1 base and J dropped 2 bases, with 3 bases sitting between them. CDR3 amino acids: CASSLDGNQPQHF. CDR3 DNA sequence: TGTGCCAGCAGTTTAGATGGCAATCAGCCCCAGCATTTT.

There are many counts of this clonotype. The chain uses TRBV5-5 and TRBJ2-7; maybe TRBD2 (6 bases). The V end was cut by 4 bases, the J end by 3 bases, with 17 bases between. The germline V gene encodes CDR1 SGHKS and CDR2 YYEKEE (reference sequence). CDR3 length equals 15 residues. The CDR3 protein is CASSPLGGLGYEQYF. The CDR3 DNA follows: TGTGCCAGCAGCCCATTGGGAGGCCTTGGCTACGAGCAGTACTTC.

The genes are TRBV20-1 and TRBJ2-7; 8 nucleotides line up with TRBD2. The V gene end was trimmed by 5 bases and the J gene end by 6 bases; junction bases not matched to a gene: 12. Germline CDR1 is DFQATT and CDR2 is SNEGSKA (reference sequence). The length of the CDR3 is 14 residues. The CDR3 is CSALTSGGSLEQYF. CDR3 sequence (DNA): TGCAGTGCTTTAACCAGCGGGGGATCTCTCGAGCAGTACTTC.

This clonotype was detected many times. V gene TRBV20-1 combines with J gene TRBJ1-6; tentative D call: TRBD1 (6 bases). Per the germline V gene, CDR1 is DFQATT and CDR2 is SNEGSKA (reference sequence). The V and J ends lost 7 bases and 9 bases respectively, with 19 bases between them. This CDR3 is built from 14 residues. CDR3 DNA sequence: TGCAGTGTAGTACAGGGACCGACTGTTTCACCCCTCCACTTT. Protein sequence: CSVVQGPTVSPLHF.

The chain has TRBV7-2 and TRBJ2-3; D is ambiguous. The CDR3 is made up of 14 amino acids. V lost 3 bases and J lost 0, with 7 bases in between. Germline V CDR1 and CDR2: SGHTA, FQGNSA. The DNA of the CDR3 is TGTGCCAGCAGCTTCGAGACTAGCACAGATACGCAGTATTTT. Its translation is CASSFETSTDTQYF.

This chain connects TRBV12-3 or TRBV12-4 to TRBJ2-7; unclear D gene. The CDR3 spans 13 residues. V gave up 0 bases and J gave up 6 bases, with 9 bases separating them. The CDR3 coding sequence is TGTGCCAGCAGTTTAGCTGGCCTCAGCGAGCAGTACGTC. Translating gives CASSLAGLSEQYV.

This clonotype turned up a few times. This chain links TRBV12-3 or TRBV12-4 with TRBJ1-5, with TRBD1 matching 7 bases. The trim removed 5 bases at V and 7 bases at J, leaving 17 bases unmatched. This CDR3 spans 17 amino acids. The CDR3 nucleotides read TGTGCCAGCAGTCGTCCCTTTGACGACAGGGATGAGCAGCCCCAGCATTTT. Amino acids: CASSRPFDDRDEQPQHF.

The table lists this clonotype with many counts. This chain connects TRBV12-3 or TRBV12-4 to TRBJ2-7, with TRBD1 matching 8 bases. The CDR3 is made up of 15 amino acids. Trimming took 6 bases from V and 0 from J; bases not matched to a gene: 7. The CDR3, as DNA: TGTGCCAGCAGCCCAACAGGGGGGAGCTCCTACGAGCAGTACTTC. Its protein product is CASSPTGGSSYEQYF.